The 8 T cell receptor beta chains below were found in one sample sequenced in a study of cytomegalovirus exposure and HLA in healthy donors. PCR employed 60 Vbeta and 13 Jbeta primers. Only in-frame clones appear in the TCRdb table, and some are missing; sequencing was by immunoSEQ multiplex PCR. The sample has about 150,000 clones; about 60% are singletons. Sequenced material: PBMCs. The source of these receptors is a woman in her sixties in good health and CMV-seropositive.

This clone was found a few times. The chain couples TRBV11-2 to TRBJ2-7; possibly TRBD2 for D (7 bases). Germline V gives CDR1 SGHAT, CDR2 FQNNGV. The CDR3 is made up of 16 amino acids. Trimming pared 1 base from V and 0 bases from J, leaving 13 bases between. The CDR3 DNA follows: TGTGCCAGCAGCTTAGGGGGGGGCGGGGGCTCCTACGAGCAGTACTTC. This encodes CASSLGGGGGSYEQYF. Variable domain in full (rest from reference TRBV11-2 and TRBJ2-7): EAGVAQSPRYKIIEKRQSVAFWCNPISGHATLYWYQQILGQGPKLLIQFQNNGVVDDSQLPKDRFSAERLKGVDSTLKIQPAKLEDSAVYLCASSLGGGGGSYEQYFGPGTRLTVT.

This clone showed up just once. The chain joins TRBV5-1 to TRBJ1-2; TRBD1 matches at 8 bases. The CDR3 is 14 amino acids. After removal of 2 bases from V and 6 bases from J, the junction contained 6 bases not matched to a gene. Per the germline V gene, CDR1 is SGHRS and CDR2 is YFSETQ. The CDR3, as DNA: TGCGCCAGCAGCTTAGGGGCAGGGGGCGATGGCTACACCTTC. This encodes CASSLGAGGDGYTF.

This sequence joins TRBV9 and TRBJ2-3; no definite D call. Trimming cost V 1 base and J 2 bases, with 14 bases left between them. Germline V gene data show CDR1 as SGDLS and CDR2 as YYNGEE. The CDR3 loop spans 16 amino acids. CDR3 DNA: TGTGCCAGCAGCGTACTCGGCGGAGCCTACACAGATACGCAGTATTTT. Protein product: CASSVLGGAYTDTQYF.

The V and J genes are TRBV2 and TRBJ2-7, with 8 bases lining up with TRBD2. V dropped 6 bases and J dropped 5; count of bases not matched to a gene: 12. Germline values: CDR1 SNHLY, CDR2 FYNNEI. The CDR3 loop spans 15 amino acids. The CDR3 spells CASRYSGRTSHEQYF. In DNA, the CDR3 is TGTGCCAGCAGGTACAGCGGGAGAACGTCCCACGAGCAGTACTTC.

This clone appeared once. The chain employs TRBV7-9 and TRBJ1-2; TRBD1 aligns across 7 bases. The V gene's germline CDR1 is SEHNR and CDR2 FQNEAQ (reference sequence). The CDR3 totals 12 residues. V gave up 2 bases and J gave up 6 bases; unmatched junction bases: 0. CDR3 bases: TGTGCCAGCAGCTTAAGGGGGCATGGCTACACCTTC. Its translation is CASSLRGHGYTF.

V usage is TRBV28 and J usage is TRBJ2-3; TRBD1 matches 10 bases. The CDR3 sequence is 18 residues long. The J segment lost 3 bases and the V segment lost 7 bases, leaving 16 bases of the junction unmatched. Germline V gives CDR1 MDHEN, CDR2 SYDVKM. The CDR3 sequence is CASIPFPGQGKFTDTQYF. The CDR3, as DNA: TGTGCCAGCATCCCTTTCCCGGGACAGGGGAAGTTTACAGATACGCAGTATTTT.

The chain joins TRBV25-1 to TRBJ2-5, with 9 positions matching TRBD1. This CDR3 has 13 amino acids. V shed 8 bases and J 7 bases; nucleotides not matched to a gene: 8. Germline V CDR1 and CDR2: MGHDK, SYGVNS. CDR3 loop: CASARDREMTQYF. CDR3 DNA: TGTGCCAGCGCCCGGGACAGGGAGATGACCCAGTACTTC.

This clone was observed a handful of times. This likely traces to a read error, being one base from a far larger clone. The chain links TRBV29-1 to TRBJ2-3; 8 bases match TRBD2. Germline loops: CDR1 SQVTM, CDR2 ANQGSEA. J lost 2 bases, V lost 5 bases, and 6 bases had no gene match. This CDR3 comprises 14 residues. The CDR3 loop is CSVTLAGATDTQYF. CDR3 in DNA: TGCAGCGTTACCCTAGCGGGTGCCACAGATACGCAGTATTTT.